The 25 T cell receptor beta chains given below trace back to one sample, sequenced in a study of blood T cell repertoires in COVID-19. Using immunoSEQ multiplex PCR, the repertoire was profiled, and TCRdb retains in-frame clones only, with some absent. The sample yields some 230,000 clones, around 80% seen once. Sequencing used peripheral blood. The receptors derive from a woman aged 55-69 years who had recovered from COVID-19.

CDR3 sequence: CASSQNGLYGYTF. The CDR3 nucleotides are TGTGCCAGCAGCCAAAACGGTCTCTATGGCTACACCTTC. The V call is TRBV7-9, the J call TRBJ1-2, with D uncertain. V lost 5 bases and J 4 bases, leaving 11 bases between the germline ends. CDR1 is SEHNR and CDR2 is FQNEAQ in the germline V gene (reference sequence). CDR3 length equals 13 residues.

The chain links TRBV7-2 to TRBJ2-7; 7 nucleotides match TRBD2. J gave up 1 base and V 5 bases, and 14 bases lay outside the gene matches. The CDR3 sequence is 17 residues long. CDR1 is SGHTA and CDR2 is FQGNSA in the germline V gene. CDR3 sequence (DNA): TGTGCCAGCAGCCGGAGATGGAAGCGGGGTTCGTCCTACGAGCAGTACTTC. Protein product: CASSRRWKRGSSYEQYF.

V is TRBV19 and J is TRBJ2-7, with 10 nucleotides matching TRBD1. V lost 4 bases to trimming and J lost 0 bases; unmatched junction nucleotides: 0. Per the germline V gene, CDR1 is LNHDA and CDR2 is SQIVND (reference sequence). CDR3 size: 14 residues. CDR3 protein: CASSRTGGSYEQYF. In DNA, the CDR3 is TGTGCCAGTAGTAGGACAGGGGGCTCCTACGAGCAGTACTTC.

The rearrangement joins TRBV4-3 to TRBJ1-4, with a possible D match to TRBD1 (6 bases). V was cut by 6 bases and J by 8 bases, with 13 bases left in between. The germline gives CDR1 LGHNA, CDR2 YSLEER. CDR3 length: 13 amino acids. CDR3 DNA: TGCGCCAGCAGTTGGCAGGGGTCCGAAAAACTGTTTTTT. Amino acids: CASSWQGSEKLFF.

This chain uses TRBV9 with TRBJ1-3; tentatively, D is TRBD1 (5 bases). Germline CDR1 is SGDLS and CDR2 is YYNGEE. CDR3 length: 14 amino acids. Between the trimmed V and J ends, which lost 3 bases and 4 bases, there was a span of 11 bases. The CDR3 nucleotides read TGTGCCAGCAGCGCAGGGAATTCGGGAAACACCATATATTTT. This translates into CASSAGNSGNTIYF.

This chain joins TRBV11-2 and TRBJ2-7; D is ambiguous. Per the germline V gene, CDR1 is SGHAT and CDR2 is FQNNGV. The CDR3 length is 13 residues. Trimming left V 5 bases short and J 0 bases short, with 8 bases between. The CDR3 here is CASSPTSSYEQYF. The DNA of the CDR3 is TGTGCCAGCAGCCCCACGAGCTCCTACGAGCAGTACTTC.

The chain carries TRBV5-1 and TRBJ2-3; TRBD1 matches 8 bases. J was trimmed by 2 bases and V by 4 bases; bases with no gene match: 3. CDR3 length equals 14 residues. Per germline, CDR1 SGHRS and CDR2 YFSETQ. The CDR3 region has the DNA TGCGCCAGCAGCGGACAGGGTTACACAGATACGCAGTATTTT. Amino acids: CASSGQGYTDTQYF.

The chain recombines TRBV6-1 with TRBJ1-2, with D hard to call. The CDR3 consists of 11 residues. V was cut by 2 bases and J by 6 bases, with 4 bases left in between. Germline lookup yields CDR1 MNHNS and CDR2 SASEGT. The chain's CDR3 is CASSEFDGYTF. The CDR3, as DNA: TGTGCCAGCAGTGAATTCGATGGCTACACCTTC.

The chain employs TRBV10-1 and TRBJ2-2, with a possible D match to TRBD1 (5 bases). The CDR3 is made up of 14 amino acids. CDR1 is WNHNN and CDR2 is SYGVQD in the germline V gene (reference sequence). V lost 5 bases and J 4 bases, leaving 11 bases between the germline ends. CDR3 in DNA: TGCGCCAGCAGTTCAGGGTCTATCACCGGGGAGCTGTTTTTT. Translating it yields CASSSGSITGELFF.

This clone was found many times. This sequence joins TRBV7-9 and TRBJ2-7; TRBD1 matches 11 bases. Unmatched junction bases numbered 7, after V lost 2 bases and J lost 4 bases. CDR1 and CDR2 from the germline V gene are SEHNR and FQNEAQ (reference sequence). The CDR3 is 16 amino acids. The CDR3 coding sequence is TGTGCCAGCAGCTTACCCGGGACAGGGGGAAAGTACGAGCAGTACTTC. Encoded protein: CASSLPGTGGKYEQYF.

The chain couples TRBV28 to TRBJ1-3; possible D gene TRBD1, 5 bases. This CDR3 region has 14 residues. Germline V gives CDR1 MDHEN, CDR2 SYDVKM. Trimming cost V 4 bases and J 3 bases, with 10 bases left between them. This CDR3 is CASSYGGSGNTIYF. DNA for the CDR3: TGTGCCAGCAGTTACGGGGGGAGTGGAAACACCATATATTTT.

Only a few counts were recorded for this clone. V is TRBV19 and J is TRBJ2-7; 10 bases map to TRBD2. This CDR3 has 15 residues. Unmatched junction bases numbered 8, after V lost 5 bases and J lost 4 bases. Germline CDR1 reads LNHDA; CDR2 reads SQIVND (reference sequence). The CDR3 sequence is CASSSGLADRYEQYF. CDR3 in DNA: TGTGCCAGTAGTTCCGGACTAGCGGACAGATACGAGCAGTACTTC.

V is TRBV7-2 and J is TRBJ1-2; D not certain. This CDR3 is built from 14 residues. Germline assignment: CDR1 SGHTA and CDR2 FQGNSA. The ends were cut back, 2 bases at V and 3 bases at J, with 10 bases in the middle. CDR3 sequence: CASSLQSGDYGYTF. The CDR3 nucleotides read TGTGCCAGCAGCTTACAGTCCGGGGACTATGGCTACACCTTC.

This clone was seen a few times. V is TRBV5-4 and J is TRBJ1-1, with D tentatively TRBD1 (5 bases). CDR3 length: 13 residues. The V end lost 2 bases, the J end lost 4 bases, and 9 bases lay between the germline ends. Germline lookup yields CDR1 SGHNT and CDR2 YYREEE (reference sequence). In DNA form, the CDR3 reads TGTGCCAGCAGCTTCTCGGGGGGCACTGAAGCTTTCTTT. As protein: CASSFSGGTEAFF.

This chain joins TRBV19 and TRBJ1-2; TRBD1 might be the D (6 bases). From germline, CDR1 is LNHDA and CDR2 SQIVND (reference sequence). The V gene lost 3 bases and the J gene lost 3 bases, with 11 bases spanning the gap. This CDR3 has 14 residues. As DNA, the CDR3 is TGTGCCAGTAGTATCCGGGACACCGACTATGGCTACACCTTC. This sequence encodes CASSIRDTDYGYTF.

This chain uses TRBV11-3 with TRBJ1-1; D is possibly TRBD1 (6 bases). Per the germline V gene, CDR1 is SGHNT and CDR2 is YENEEA. V was trimmed by 2 bases and J by 4 bases, leaving 14 bases between them. The CDR3 totals 15 residues. The CDR3 here is CASSLRGGAGTEAFF. The CDR3 bases are TGTGCCAGCAGCTTAAGGGGGGGCGCGGGCACTGAAGCTTTCTTT.

Regarding this clone: The junction shows a germline mismatch at one end, possibly a read error. The chain employs TRBV30 and TRBJ2-5; D unclear. Looked up from germline, CDR1 is GTSNPN and CDR2 is SVGIG (reference sequence). The CDR3 contains 13 residues. The CDR3 loop reads CARSIGHRETQYF. The CDR3 DNA sequence: TGTGCCCGGAGCATTGGGCATCGGGAGACCCAGTACTTC.

V usage is TRBV6-7 and J usage is TRBJ1-6, with D perhaps matching TRBD1 (5 bases). TRBV6-7 is assigned to the ORF class and has an uncertain function. This CDR3 spans 16 amino acids. With 2 bases removed from V and 10 bases from J, the gap between germline ends came to 18 bases. The CDR3 loop is CASSYANRPLGSPLHF. CDR3 nucleotide sequence: TGTGCCAGCAGTTACGCGAACAGGCCTCTTGGGTCACCCCTCCACTTT.

This clone was seen at least ten times. The V gene is TRBV18, the J gene TRBJ1-2; D is perhaps TRBD1 (6 bases). Germline V gene sequence: CDR1 KGHSH, CDR2 LQKENI. CDR3 length: 13 amino acids. The V gene lost 4 bases and the J gene lost 7 bases, with 13 bases spanning the gap. The CDR3 here is CASSLTGHPGYTF. CDR3 bases: TGTGCCAGCTCACTGACGGGACACCCTGGCTACACCTTC.

This CDR3 reads CASSLGAPGNQPQHF. CDR3 nucleotides: TGCGCCAGCAGCTTGGGTGCCCCAGGCAATCAGCCCCAGCATTTT. This chain joins TRBV5-1 and TRBJ1-5; D is undetermined. Trimming shortened V by 0 bases and J by 2 bases, and 9 bases separated the two germline ends. Germline V gene data show CDR1 as SGHRS and CDR2 as YFSETQ. This CDR3 is built from 15 residues.

The chain is built from TRBV2 and TRBJ2-7, with TRBD2 as a possible D gene (7 bases). Per germline, CDR1 SNHLY and CDR2 FYNNEI. The CDR3 contains 13 residues. The chain's CDR3 is CAGGGPPSYEQYF. CDR3 bases: TGTGCTGGGGGGGGGCCGCCTTCCTACGAGCAGTACTTC.

The rearrangement links TRBV3-1 (or the pseudogene TRBV3-2) to TRBJ2-5; D is uncertain. The V end lost 1 base, the J end lost 5 bases, and 11 bases lay between the germline ends. CDR3 length equals 14 residues. Germline values: CDR1 LGHDT, CDR2 YNNKEL (reference sequence). CDR3 protein: CASSQVFPEETQYF. Written as DNA, the CDR3 is TGTGCCAGCAGCCAAGTTTTCCCCGAGGAGACCCAGTACTTC.

This clone was counted only a few times. CDR3 sequence: CASSFSLQGNSPLHF. DNA of the CDR3: TGTGCCAGCAGCTTTAGTCTACAGGGAAATTCACCCCTCCACTTT. The chain carries TRBV7-2 and TRBJ1-6; perhaps TRBD1 as D (6 bases). Germline V lookup: CDR1 SGHTA, CDR2 FQGNSA. The CDR3 spans 15 residues. V lost 3 bases and J 7 bases, leaving 13 bases between the germline ends.

The chain couples TRBV10-3 to TRBJ1-4; 10 bases are shared with TRBD1. Unmatched junction bases numbered 3, after V lost 6 bases and J lost 8 bases. CDR1 ENHRY and CDR2 SYGVKD come from the germline V gene. This CDR3 comprises 13 residues. CDR3 sequence (DNA): TGTGCCATCAGCGACAGGGGGCACGAAAAACTGTTTTTT. Protein sequence: CAISDRGHEKLFF.

The rearrangement links TRBV5-1 to TRBJ1-5; no clear D gene. CDR1 is SGHRS, CDR2 YFSETQ, per germline. V was cut by 4 bases and J by 2 bases, with 10 bases left in between. The CDR3 runs 14 residues. The CDR3 DNA reads as TGCGCCAGCAGCCCGAGCGGGGGCAATCAGCCCCAGCATTTT. Translating it yields CASSPSGGNQPQHF.